This TCR beta chain originates from a study of cytomegalovirus exposure and HLA in healthy donors. Study-wide background: The study's early data release held roughly 91 million unique TCRs from HLA-typed donors.

The PCR ran on 60 Vbeta and 13 Jbeta primers. The data were produced by immunoSEQ multiplex PCR, yet TCRdb's version contains in-frame clones alone and is incomplete. The profile shows fewer than 150,000 clones, about two thirds of them singletons. Whereas donors were nominally healthy upon sampling, unrecorded immune exposures were probable. The CDR3 has 15 residues. CDR1 and CDR2 (germline): LGHNA, YNFKEQ. The ends were cut back, 3 bases at V and 3 bases at J, with 13 bases in the middle. Notes on this clone: Its cognate antigen is unknown.

Whole-study results and caveats: Later on, an analysis tied 15,000 to 20,000 TCR beta sequences to HLA alleles at 0.05 false discovery rate.

The clonotype comes from a woman aged 40 to 50 in good health and CMV-seropositive. The specimen was PBMCs. The genes are TRBV4-2 and TRBJ2-3; D unresolved. The CDR3 DNA sequence: TGTGCCAGCAGCCAGTCCTTGCGGAAAACAGATACGCAGTATTTT. It codes for CASSQSLRKTDTQYF.